The 32 T cell receptor beta chains given below trace back to one sample, sequenced in a study of T cells in localized non-small cell lung cancer. Profiled with immunoSEQ multiplex PCR; TCRdb holds only in-frame clones, not every one. The data hold 75,000 to 95,000 clones, with around 80% observed a single time. This material consisted of PBMCs, taken before any cancer treatment. These receptors came from a man aged 35-69 years with stage II squamous cell lung carcinoma.

The genes are TRBV7-9 and TRBJ1-4, with 10 bases that match TRBD1. V dropped 1 base and J dropped 4; count of bases not matched to a gene: 3. Germline lookup yields CDR1 SEHNR and CDR2 FQNEAQ (reference sequence). The CDR3 is 16 residues long. The CDR3 loop is CASSLGQGAVNEKLFF. CDR3 nucleotides: TGTGCCAGCAGCTTAGGACAGGGGGCCGTTAATGAAAAACTGTTTTTT.

The rearrangement links TRBV4-1 to TRBJ1-5; D unclear. Germline V gene data show CDR1 as MGHRA and CDR2 as YSYEKL. The CDR3 covers 12 residues. With 0 bases removed from V and 7 bases from J, the gap between germline ends came to 4 bases. The CDR3 DNA follows: TGCGCCAGCAGCCAAGAGGGACAGCCCCAGCATTTT. This codes for CASSQEGQPQHF.

The chain employs TRBV2 and TRBJ2-7; D unclear. V gave up 6 bases and J gave up 2 bases, with 8 bases separating them. CDR3 length: 12 amino acids. CDR1 is SNHLY, CDR2 FYNNEI, per germline. The chain's CDR3 is CASRPRTYEQYF. The CDR3 coding sequence is TGTGCCAGCAGGCCACGGACCTACGAGCAGTACTTC.

This rearrangement joins TRBV7-3 to TRBJ2-7, with D possibly matching TRBD2 (6 bases). Looked up from germline, CDR1 is SGHTA and CDR2 is FQGTGA. The V and J ends lost 2 bases and 2 bases respectively, with 19 bases between them. This CDR3 is 17 amino acids long. CDR3 bases: TGTGCCAGCAGCTTATTTGCGGGACCGAACCTACCCTACGAGCAGTACTTC. Its translation: CASSLFAGPNLPYEQYF.

The rearrangement uses TRBV4-2 and TRBJ1-6; 8 positions match TRBD1. This CDR3 has 15 amino acids. Germline V gene data show CDR1 as LGHNA and CDR2 as YNFKEQ. V trimming: 1 base; J trimming: 7 bases; junction bases outside the gene matches: 3. The CDR3 nucleotides read TGTGCCAGCAGCCAAGCTAACAGGGGGAATTCACCCCTCCACTTT. It codes for CASSQANRGNSPLHF.

The chain recombines TRBV18 with TRBJ1-3; a possible D gene is TRBD1 (5 bases). Germline V gives CDR1 KGHSH, CDR2 LQKENI. This CDR3 is built from 16 residues. V shed 0 bases and J shed 0 bases, with 9 bases lying between them. The CDR3 DNA reads TGTGCCAGCTCACCACCGAGGGGTTTCTCTGGAAACACCATATATTTT. Encoded protein: CASSPPRGFSGNTIYF.

The CDR3 DNA reads as TGTGCCAGCAGTGAGGAAGGGGTCTTCTACGAGCAGTACTTC. This gives the protein CASSEEGVFYEQYF. The chain recombines TRBV2 with TRBJ2-7, with D maybe TRBD1 (5 bases). Per the germline V gene, CDR1 is SNHLY and CDR2 is FYNNEI. Trimming left V 3 bases short and J 3 bases short, with 12 bases between. The CDR3 totals 14 residues.

J is TRBJ2-1 and V is TRBV7-3, with 8 bases identical to TRBD2. V trimming: 2 bases; J trimming: 4 bases; junction bases outside the gene matches: 7. The CDR3 covers 16 residues. The germline CDR1 and CDR2 sequences are SGHTA and FQGTGA. The CDR3 DNA reads TGTGCCAGCAGCTTAGCAAGTAGCGGGAAATACAATGAGCAGTTCTTC. This encodes CASSLASSGKYNEQFF.

The J gene is TRBJ2-2, the V gene TRBV9; unclear D gene. The V and J ends lost 0 bases and 1 base respectively, with 7 bases between them. Germline V gives CDR1 SGDLS, CDR2 YYNGEE. The length of the CDR3 is 15 residues. The CDR3 sequence is CASSVEQWNTGELFF. The CDR3 DNA reads TGTGCCAGCAGCGTAGAGCAGTGGAACACCGGGGAGCTGTTTTTT.

The chain couples TRBV6-1 to TRBJ2-1; 7 bases align to TRBD2. The CDR3 consists of 13 residues. Germline V gene data show CDR1 as MNHNS and CDR2 as SASEGT. V was pared by 5 bases and J by 8 bases, with 6 bases of the junction left unmatched. The CDR3 spells CASSPGGGDEQFF. Written as DNA, the CDR3 is TGTGCCAGCAGTCCTGGCGGGGGAGATGAGCAGTTCTTC.

The rearrangement uses TRBV5-6 and TRBJ2-3; the match to TRBD2 covers 8 bases. Germline CDR1 reads SGHDT; CDR2 reads YYEEEE. The length of the CDR3 is 14 residues. After removal of 3 bases from V and 3 bases from J, the junction contained 3 bases not matched to a gene. CDR3 DNA sequence: TGTGCCAGCAGCTCACTAGCGGCGACAGATACGCAGTATTTT. Its protein is CASSSLAATDTQYF.

This chain links TRBV30 with TRBJ1-1, with D unclear. Germline V lookup: CDR1 GTSNPN, CDR2 SVGIG (reference sequence). The CDR3 length is 12 residues. The V gene lost 5 bases and the J gene lost 1 base, with 8 bases spanning the gap. The CDR3 bases are TGTGCCTGGGCCACACAGAACACTGAAGCTTTCTTT. Its protein product is CAWATQNTEAFF.

The rearrangement links TRBV7-8 to TRBJ2-1; tentative D call: TRBD2 (6 bases). The CDR3 is 14 amino acids. CDR1 SGHVS and CDR2 FQNEAQ come from the germline V gene. V was trimmed by 4 bases and J by 4 bases, leaving 11 bases between them. CDR3 loop: CASSSYSGYNEQFF. The DNA of the CDR3 is TGTGCCAGCAGCTCCTATAGCGGATACAATGAGCAGTTCTTC. Full variable domain (outside the CDR3, taken from reference TRBV7-8 and TRBJ2-1): GAGVSQSPRYKVAKRGQDVALRCDPISGHVSLFWYQQALGQGPEFLTYFQNEAQLDKSGLPSDRFFAERPEGSVSTLKIQRTQQEDSAVYLCASSSYSGYNEQFFGPGTRLTVL.

The V call is TRBV10-3, the J call TRBJ1-2; 7 positions match TRBD1. The CDR3 is 13 residues long. The J segment lost 12 bases and the V segment lost 0 bases, leaving 7 bases of the junction unmatched. Germline V gives CDR1 ENHRY, CDR2 SYGVKD. The CDR3 DNA follows: TGTGCCATCAGTGAGTCCGGACAGGAGATGAACACCTTC. Its translation is CAISESGQEMNTF.

The chain couples TRBV6-5 to TRBJ1-2; D remains ambiguous. V was clipped by 2 bases and J by 6 bases, with 10 bases between them. CDR3 size: 13 residues. The germline V gene has CDR1 MNHEY and CDR2 SVGAGI. Written as DNA, the CDR3 is TGTGCCAGCAGTTACATGGGTCATAATGGCTACACCTTC. Translated: CASSYMGHNGYTF.

Only one count was recorded for this clone. The CDR3: CASSQDPGSRQPQHF. CDR3 nucleotide sequence: TGTGCCAGCAGCCAGGATCCGGGAAGCCGGCAGCCCCAGCATTTT. This sequence joins TRBV4-2 and TRBJ1-5; D gene unclear. V was shortened by 3 bases and J by 7 bases, with 16 bases between the two germline ends. This CDR3 has 15 amino acids. The germline V gene has CDR1 LGHNA and CDR2 YNFKEQ.

The count of this clone is one. The rearrangement links TRBV29-1 to TRBJ1-5, with a possible D match to TRBD1 (6 bases). This CDR3 is 12 amino acids long. Germline CDR1 reads SQVTM; CDR2 reads ANQGSEA. V was shortened by 4 bases and J by 10 bases, with 14 bases between the two germline ends. CDR3 DNA sequence: TGCAGCGTTGGAGGGGCCGGGGGCCCCCAGCATTTT. Its translation is CSVGGAGGPQHF.

The chain uses TRBV29-1 and TRBJ2-7; 11 nucleotides align to TRBD2. The V segment lost 2 bases and the J segment 7 bases; nucleotides outside the gene matches: 7. The CDR3 is 14 amino acids. Germline V gene sequence: CDR1 SQVTM, CDR2 ANQGSEA. The CDR3 DNA follows: TGCAGCGTTGAAATAGCGGGAGGGCCTCGTGAGCAGTACTTC. Protein: CSVEIAGGPREQYF.

This chain joins TRBV6-1 and TRBJ1-5; D might be TRBD1 (6 bases). Trimming left V 3 bases short and J 7 bases short, with 13 bases between. CDR3 length equals 14 residues. From germline, CDR1 is MNHNS and CDR2 SASEGT. CDR3 loop: CASSEVQGWQPQHF. CDR3 coding DNA: TGTGCCAGCAGTGAGGTACAGGGTTGGCAGCCCCAGCATTTT.

The V and J genes are TRBV28 and TRBJ2-7; D gene uncertain. There are 14 residues in the CDR3. From germline, CDR1 is MDHEN and CDR2 SYDVKM. V dropped 1 base and J dropped 3 bases, with 10 bases sitting between them. This chain's CDR3 is CASSLSPRYYEQYF. The CDR3 coding sequence is TGTGCCAGCAGTTTATCCCCCAGGTACTACGAGCAGTACTTC.

This clone has only a few counts. The chain links TRBV30 to TRBJ1-4, with D perhaps matching TRBD1 (5 bases). Germline CDR1 reads GTSNPN; CDR2 reads SVGIG (reference sequence). CDR3 length: 17 residues. V lost 2 bases and J 3 bases, leaving 19 bases between the germline ends. Here the CDR3 DNA reads TGTGCCTGGAGTTCTCTACGTCAGGGTCGGGCTAATGAAAAACTGTTTTTT. Translated, it gives CAWSSLRQGRANEKLFF. Together with reference TRBV30 and TRBJ1-4, the CDR3 gives the full variable domain: SQTIHQWPATLVQPVGSPLSLECTVEGTSNPNLYWYRQAAGRGLQLLFYSVGIGQISSEVPQNLSASRPQDRQFILSSKKLLLSDSGFYLCAWSSLRQGRANEKLFFGSGTQLSVL.

This chain uses TRBV5-1 with TRBJ1-3; 10 bases map to TRBD1. The CDR3 is 15 residues long. Germline V gene data show CDR1 as SGHRS and CDR2 as YFSETQ. V lost 5 bases, J lost 2 bases, and 4 bases stayed unmatched. The CDR3 spells CASSSGTGAGNTIYF. CDR3 in DNA: TGCGCCAGCAGTTCCGGGACAGGGGCTGGAAACACCATATATTTT.

This sequence joins TRBV7-8 and TRBJ2-7; 7 nucleotides agree with TRBD1. CDR1 SGHVS and CDR2 FQNEAQ come from the germline V gene. The V and J ends lost 0 bases and 10 bases, in that order; junction bases with no gene match: 6. CDR3 length equals 13 residues. In DNA, the CDR3 is TGTGCCAGCAGCTTAGCGCTCTGGGACAGTCAGTACTTC. Translating it yields CASSLALWDSQYF.

V is TRBV28 and J is TRBJ2-4; 12 bases map to TRBD2. The CDR3 totals 20 residues. Trimming took 2 bases from V and 0 from J; bases not matched to a gene: 11. CDR1 and CDR2 (germline): MDHEN, SYDVKM. This CDR3 reads CASSLRTSGRPSPAKNIQYF. CDR3 coding DNA: TGTGCCAGCAGTTTAAGAACTAGCGGGAGGCCTTCCCCAGCCAAAAACATTCAGTACTTC.

V usage is TRBV5-1 and J usage is TRBJ1-1; no reliable D call. The length of the CDR3 is 16 residues. V dropped 1 base and J dropped 0 bases, with 13 bases sitting between them. Looked up from germline, CDR1 is SGHRS and CDR2 is YFSETQ. The CDR3 nucleotides read TGCGCCAGCAGCTTGTCGAGGATGGGGATGAACACTGAAGCTTTCTTT. It encodes CASSLSRMGMNTEAFF.

The rearrangement links TRBV14 to TRBJ1-4; 10 positions match TRBD1. The CDR3 is 17 amino acids. V lost 4 bases, J lost 8 bases, and 13 bases stayed unmatched. The germline CDR1 and CDR2 sequences are SGHDN and FVKESK. The CDR3 region has the DNA TGTGCCAGCAGCCGCTCGGGACAGGGGAGAGTTGGGGAAAAACTGTTTTTT. It specifies CASSRSGQGRVGEKLFF.

The chain recombines TRBV11-2 with TRBJ2-7, with 8 bases aligning to TRBD1. The ends lost 1 base at V and 6 bases at J; junction bases unmatched: 5. Germline assignment: CDR1 SGHAT and CDR2 FQNNGV. This CDR3 has 14 residues. The CDR3, as DNA: TGTGCCAGCAGCTTAGCCCCAGGGGGCATCGAGCAGTACTTC. Translating it yields CASSLAPGGIEQYF.

V is TRBV30 and J is TRBJ2-2; the D call may be TRBD1 or TRBD2 (5 bases each). Germline lookup yields CDR1 GTSNPN and CDR2 SVGIG (reference sequence). Trimming removed 4 bases at V and 4 bases at J, with 25 bases between. The CDR3 runs to 18 residues. Here the CDR3 DNA reads TGTGCCTGGAAGGGGCAGGGACCCGATTTAGTCTCCACCGGGGAGCTGTTTTTT. Amino acids: CAWKGQGPDLVSTGELFF.

The rearrangement uses TRBV4-3 and TRBJ2-7; tentative D call: TRBD1 (6 bases). Germline CDR1 LGHNA, CDR2 YSLEER. V gave up 3 bases and J gave up 3 bases, with 12 bases separating them. CDR3 length: 14 residues. The CDR3 reads CASSQALQGYEQYF. The DNA for the CDR3 is TGCGCCAGCAGCCAGGCCCTACAGGGCTACGAGCAGTACTTC.

This clone has a handful of counts. Other DNA sequences in the same sample also yield this CDR3. The chain recombines TRBV9 with TRBJ1-5, with D perhaps matching TRBD1 (5 bases). Germline V gives CDR1 SGDLS, CDR2 YYNGEE. V shed 0 bases and J shed 6 bases, with 10 bases lying between them. The CDR3 totals 14 residues. CDR3 in amino acids: CASSVDGAGQPQHF. The CDR3 nucleotides read TGTGCCAGCAGCGTAGACGGGGCTGGTCAGCCCCAGCATTTT.

V usage is TRBV6-4 and J usage is TRBJ1-1; no reliable D call. The CDR3 totals 10 residues. The V and J ends lost 9 bases and 1 base respectively, with 3 bases between them. In germline, CDR1 is MRHNA, CDR2 SNTAGT. CDR3 nucleotides: TGTGCCAGTAAGAACACTGAAGCTTTCTTT. This sequence encodes CASKNTEAFF.

This clone showed up just once. This sequence joins TRBV5-1 and TRBJ1-4; maybe TRBD1 (5 bases). V lost 3 bases and J 4 bases, leaving 10 bases between the germline ends. Germline values: CDR1 SGHRS, CDR2 YFSETQ. This CDR3 comprises 14 residues. As DNA, the CDR3 is TGCGCCAGCAGCTGGGCTCAGGGTAATGAAAAACTGTTTTTT. The encoded protein is CASSWAQGNEKLFF.